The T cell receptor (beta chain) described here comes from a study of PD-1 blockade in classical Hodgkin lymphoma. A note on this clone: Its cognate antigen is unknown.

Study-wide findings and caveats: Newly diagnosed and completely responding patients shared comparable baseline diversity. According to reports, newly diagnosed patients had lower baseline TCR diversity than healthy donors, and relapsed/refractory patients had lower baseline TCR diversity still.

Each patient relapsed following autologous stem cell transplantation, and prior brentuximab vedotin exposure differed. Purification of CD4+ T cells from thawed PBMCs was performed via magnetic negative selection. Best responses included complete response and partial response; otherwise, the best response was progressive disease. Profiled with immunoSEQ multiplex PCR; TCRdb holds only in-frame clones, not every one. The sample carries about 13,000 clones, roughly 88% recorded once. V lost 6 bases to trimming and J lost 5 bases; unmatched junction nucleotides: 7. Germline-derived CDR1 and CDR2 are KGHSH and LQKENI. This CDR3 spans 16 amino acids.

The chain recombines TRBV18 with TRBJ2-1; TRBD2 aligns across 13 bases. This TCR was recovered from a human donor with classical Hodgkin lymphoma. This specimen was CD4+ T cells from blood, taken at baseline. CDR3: CASSPKGLAGDNEQFF. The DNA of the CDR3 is TGTGCCAGCTCCCCGAAAGGACTAGCGGGGGACAATGAGCAGTTCTTC.